A single T cell receptor (beta chain) is shown here with its context. Antigen specificity is unknown. The primer mix had 60 Vbeta and 13 Jbeta primers. The repertoire was sequenced with immunoSEQ multiplex PCR; TCRdb's copy has only in-frame clones and lacks some. The sample has 84,000 or so clones; around 85% are singletons. These data are taken from a study of cytomegalovirus exposure and HLA in healthy donors. The study, taken as a whole, reports: TCR sequences were mostly rare, though some public TCRs occurred in many donors. The presence/absence work took it that sequencing depth was about the same across donors.

What was sequenced was PBMCs. This sequence originates from a man aged 25-40 years in good health and CMV-seronegative.

CDR3 nucleotide sequence: TGCAGCGCCTACGAGGGACTAGCGGGGTACAATGAGCAGTTCTTC. This gives the protein CSAYEGLAGYNEQFF. The chain couples TRBV29-1 to TRBJ2-1; 13 bases match TRBD2. The trim removed 7 bases at V and 4 bases at J, leaving 7 bases unmatched. This CDR3 has 15 amino acids. Germline values: CDR1 SQVTM, CDR2 ANQGSEA.